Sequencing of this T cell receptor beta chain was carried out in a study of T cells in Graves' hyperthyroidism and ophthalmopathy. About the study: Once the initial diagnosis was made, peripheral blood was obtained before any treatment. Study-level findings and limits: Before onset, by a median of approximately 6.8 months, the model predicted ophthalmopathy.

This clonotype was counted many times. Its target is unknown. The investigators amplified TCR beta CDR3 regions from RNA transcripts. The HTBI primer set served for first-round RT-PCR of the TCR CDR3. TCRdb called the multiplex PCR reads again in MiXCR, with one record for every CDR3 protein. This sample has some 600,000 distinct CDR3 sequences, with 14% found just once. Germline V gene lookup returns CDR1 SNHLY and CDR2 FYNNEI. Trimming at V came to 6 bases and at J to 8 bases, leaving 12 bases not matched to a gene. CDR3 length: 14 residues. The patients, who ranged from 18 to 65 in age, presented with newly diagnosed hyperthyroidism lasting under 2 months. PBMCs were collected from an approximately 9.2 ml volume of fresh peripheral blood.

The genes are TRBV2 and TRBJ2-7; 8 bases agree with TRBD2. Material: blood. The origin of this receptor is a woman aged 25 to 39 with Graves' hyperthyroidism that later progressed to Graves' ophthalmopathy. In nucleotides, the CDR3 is TGTGCCAGCAGCGCCGGATCGGGGGGGAGTCAGCAGTACTTC. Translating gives CASSAGSGGSQQYF.